These 26 T cell receptor beta chains came from one sample sequenced in a study of shared clonotypes between healthy human individuals. Here immunoSEQ multiplex PCR was the method, and the copy in TCRdb shows in-frame clones only, minus some. This sample has under 1,100,000 clones, with approximately 80% found just once. Sequencing was carried out using memory CD4+ T cells from PBMCs. Subset indicated: CD45RA-negative fraction. Source of these receptors: a man aged 18 to 30 in good health. Some clones in this sample may be carry-over from other donors' samples.

The CDR3 nucleotides read TGTGCCACCGCCCGGGGGATGCCGCTCGAGCAGTACTTC. Amino acid sequence: CATARGMPLEQYF. The chain links TRBV15 to TRBJ2-7; tentative D call: TRBD2 (6 bases). This CDR3 has 13 amino acids. The germline CDR1 and CDR2 sequences are LNHNV and YYDKDF (reference sequence). Trimming pared 8 bases from V and 6 bases from J, leaving 17 bases between.

The rearrangement links TRBV5-1 to TRBJ2-7, with TRBD1 matching 8 bases. The germline V gene encodes CDR1 SGHRS and CDR2 YFSETQ. V trimming: 1 base; J trimming: 5 bases; junction bases outside the gene matches: 8. CDR3 length: 15 residues. The CDR3 sequence: CASSLPRQGINEQYF. Written as DNA, the CDR3 is TGCGCCAGCAGCTTGCCTCGACAGGGGATCAACGAGCAGTACTTC. Combining the CDR3 with reference TRBV5-1 and TRBJ2-7 gives the whole variable domain KAGVTQTPRYLIKTRGQQVTLSCSPISGHRSVSWYQQTPGQGLQFLFEYFSETQRNKGNFPGRFSGRQFSNSRSEMNVSTLELGDSALYLCASSLPRQGINEQYFGPGTRLTVT.

The chain joins TRBV28 to TRBJ2-1, with 10 bases aligning to TRBD1. V shed 6 bases, J shed 0 bases, and the junction held 5 bases outside the gene matches. The CDR3 length is 16 residues. In germline, CDR1 is MDHEN, CDR2 SYDVKM. CDR3 DNA sequence: TGTGCCAGCAGGGGACAGGGGACGAGCTCCTACAATGAGCAGTTCTTC. Translation gives CASRGQGTSSYNEQFF.

V is TRBV13 and J is TRBJ2-3; 10 nucleotides align to TRBD2. Germline assignment: CDR1 PRHDT and CDR2 FYEKMQ (reference sequence). The CDR3 runs to 14 residues. With 8 bases clipped from V and 4 bases from J, the junction kept 6 bases outside the gene matches. CDR3 protein: CASALAGQADTQYF. The CDR3, as DNA: TGTGCCAGCGCACTAGCGGGACAGGCAGATACGCAGTATTTT.

The count of this clone is one. This chain uses TRBV27 with TRBJ2-5; D is perhaps TRBD1 (5 bases). Germline CDR1 and CDR2: MNHEY and SMNVEV (reference sequence). The CDR3 runs to 15 residues. V lost 2 bases and J lost 5, with 15 bases in between. The CDR3 sequence: CASSLGAGIVETQYF. CDR3 nucleotides: TGTGCCAGCAGTTTAGGGGCAGGGATCGTCGAGACCCAGTACTTC.

The gene calls are TRBV6-5 and TRBJ1-1, with 7 nucleotides matching TRBD1. The CDR3 runs 14 residues. With V trimmed by 5 bases and J by 0 bases, 3 bases remained unmatched. Looked up from germline, CDR1 is MNHEY and CDR2 is SVGAGI. Written as DNA, the CDR3 is TGTGCCAGCAGTAAAGACAGGGTGAACACTGAAGCTTTCTTT. Encoded protein: CASSKDRVNTEAFF.

The chain carries TRBV7-6 and TRBJ2-7; tentatively, D is TRBD1 (6 bases). V was trimmed by 2 bases and J by 0 bases, leaving 11 bases between them. Germline CDR1 is SGHVS and CDR2 is FNYEAQ. There are 15 residues in the CDR3. The CDR3 spells CASSLQGTNSYEQYF. The CDR3 DNA reads as TGTGCCAGCAGCTTACAGGGGACCAACTCCTACGAGCAGTACTTC.

This chain links TRBV5-1 with TRBJ2-2; 8 bases line up with TRBD1. V shed 6 bases and J 5 bases; nucleotides not matched to a gene: 12. The CDR3 runs 16 residues. The germline CDR1 and CDR2 sequences are SGHRS and YFSETQ. Here the CDR3 DNA reads TGCGCCAGCAAAACGAATCCCGGGACAGGTACCGGGGAGCTGTTTTTT. Amino acids: CASKTNPGTGTGELFF.

Comment on this clone: Other nucleotide sequences in the sample specify the same CDR3. This sequence joins TRBV28 and TRBJ1-1; D possibly corresponds to TRBD1 (6 bases). The V and J ends lost 3 bases and 5 bases respectively, with 13 bases between them. This CDR3 is built from 14 residues. Germline CDR1 reads MDHEN; CDR2 reads SYDVKM. This CDR3 reads CASSLGGLGTEAFF. CDR3 nucleotide sequence: TGTGCCAGCAGTTTGGGGGGGCTGGGGACTGAAGCTTTCTTT.

The chain has TRBV28 and TRBJ1-1; D remains ambiguous. The V and J ends lost 3 bases and 8 bases respectively, with 13 bases between them. This CDR3 contains 13 residues. CDR1 is MDHEN and CDR2 is SYDVKM in the germline V gene. CDR3 protein: CASSLPTTREAFF. DNA for the CDR3: TGTGCCAGCAGTTTGCCAACGACCAGAGAAGCTTTCTTT.

With regard to this clone: Different DNA sequences within this sample yield the same CDR3. This rearrangement joins TRBV7-9 to TRBJ1-5; D is perhaps TRBD1 (6 bases). Germline V CDR1 and CDR2: SEHNR, FQNEAQ (reference sequence). CDR3 length: 13 residues. Trimming took off 2 bases at V and 4 bases at J, with 6 bases between the two ends. The CDR3 DNA follows: TGTGCCAGCAGCTTAACAGGGAATCAGCCCCAGCATTTT. Translated: CASSLTGNQPQHF.

With respect to this clone: This may be a read error: a much more frequent sequence differs by one nucleotide. The genes are TRBV7-3 and TRBJ2-1; 9 bases line up with TRBD2. The CDR3 extends over 18 amino acids. Germline V gene lookup returns CDR1 SGHTA and CDR2 FQGTGA. This CDR3 is CAGSSAGIAGAGDNEQFF. The CDR3, as DNA: TGTGCCGGCAGCTCCGCAGGAATAGCGGGAGCGGGGGACAATGAGCAGTTCTTC.

This rearrangement joins TRBV6-6 to TRBJ2-1; weak D call: TRBD2 (6 bases). CDR1 and CDR2 (germline): MNHNY, SVGAGI (reference sequence). V gave up 4 bases and J gave up 8 bases, with 18 bases separating them. The CDR3 consists of 15 residues. DNA for the CDR3: TGTGCCAGCAGTTTTCGGGGGAGGTGGGAGGATGAGCAGTTCTTC. Its protein is CASSFRGRWEDEQFF.

There are a few counts of this clone. The chain recombines TRBV7-3 with TRBJ2-5; 9 bases fit TRBD1. With V trimmed by 2 bases and J by 5 bases, 6 bases remained unmatched. Germline CDR1 and CDR2: SGHTA and FQGTGA. The CDR3 consists of 15 residues. In DNA, the CDR3 is TGTGCCAGCAGCTTAGGTGGACAGGGGATGGAGACCCAGTACTTC. Amino acids: CASSLGGQGMETQYF.

The rearrangement links TRBV7-2 to TRBJ2-2; D is possibly TRBD2 (5 bases). V lost 5 bases to trimming and J lost 5 bases, with 12 bases between them. This CDR3 has 14 residues. Per germline, CDR1 SGHTA and CDR2 FQGNSA. CDR3 amino acids: CASSKMAGTGELFF. DNA for the CDR3: TGTGCCAGCAGCAAGATGGCGGGTACCGGGGAGCTGTTTTTT.

V gene TRBV5-1 combines with J gene TRBJ2-6; 7 bases align to TRBD1. This CDR3 is 16 amino acids long. In germline, CDR1 is SGHRS, CDR2 YFSETQ. V lost 0 bases, J lost 2 bases, and 2 bases stayed unmatched. Here the CDR3 reads CASSLEGTAGANVLTF. Here the CDR3 DNA reads TGCGCCAGCAGCTTGGAAGGGACAGCTGGGGCCAACGTCCTGACTTTC.

This rearrangement joins TRBV9 to TRBJ2-1; D uncertain. Trimming stripped 0 bases from V and 1 base from J, with 8 bases between. CDR3 length: 15 amino acids. CDR1 is SGDLS and CDR2 is YYNGEE in the germline V gene. For the CDR3, the DNA is TGTGCCAGCAGCGTAGGAGATGTGTCCTACAATGAGCAGTTCTTC. This gives the protein CASSVGDVSYNEQFF. The variable domain in full, with the rest retrieved from reference TRBV9 and TRBJ2-1, is DSGVTQTPKHLITATGQRVTLRCSPRSGDLSVYWYQQSLDQGLQFLIQYYNGEERAKGNILERFSAQQFPDLHSELNLSSLELGDSALYFCASSVGDVSYNEQFFGPGTRLTVL.

V and J are TRBV9 and TRBJ2-3, with TRBD2 identical over 9 bases. This CDR3 spans 18 amino acids. Looked up from germline, CDR1 is SGDLS and CDR2 is YYNGEE. V was clipped by 4 bases and J by 1 base; unmatched bases: 13. The CDR3 protein is CASSPGSGSWRGTDTQYF. The DNA for the CDR3 is TGTGCCAGCAGCCCGGGTAGCGGGAGCTGGCGGGGCACAGATACGCAGTATTTT.

The chain is built from TRBV5-6 and TRBJ1-4, with D possibly TRBD1 on 6 matching bases. Germline V gene lookup returns CDR1 SGHDT and CDR2 YYEEEE. The CDR3 runs 15 residues. Trimming removed 4 bases at V and 8 bases at J, with 18 bases between. In DNA, the CDR3 is TGTGCCAGCAGCCGGGGGCCGGGGGGAGGAGAAAAACTGTTTTTT. The encoded protein is CASSRGPGGGEKLFF.

A single count supports this clone. A far bigger clonotype differs at one base, so this is likely a read error. The sample carries other DNA sequences with the same CDR3. The chain has TRBV7-9 and TRBJ2-5, with D possibly TRBD1 on 5 matching bases. Trimming took 6 bases from V and 2 from J, leaving 10 bases between them. Germline-derived CDR1 and CDR2 are SEHNR and FQNEAQ (reference sequence). The CDR3 contains 13 residues. The CDR3 DNA follows: TGTGCCAGCAGACACCGGACACAAGAGACCCAGTACTTC. It is translated as CASRHRTQETQYF.

As to this clone: Other DNA sequences in this sample translate to the same CDR3. The chain has TRBV20-1 and TRBJ2-3; D is uncertain. In germline, CDR1 is DFQATT, CDR2 SNEGSKA (reference sequence). Trimming stripped 6 bases from V and 3 bases from J, with 4 bases between. The length of the CDR3 is 10 residues. This chain's CDR3 is CSATTDTQYF. The CDR3 nucleotides read TGCAGTGCCACAACAGATACGCAGTATTTT.

With regard to this clone: This sequence is one base from a far larger clone and is likely a read error. The CDR3 nucleotides read TGTGCCAGCAGGGTAGCGGGAGCGGACTACGAGCAGTACTTC. It translates to CASRVAGADYEQYF. This chain links TRBV6-1 with TRBJ2-7; 9 nucleotides line up with TRBD2. The V gene's germline CDR1 is MNHNS and CDR2 SASEGT. The CDR3 totals 14 residues. The V segment lost 6 bases and the J segment 3 bases; nucleotides outside the gene matches: 6.

The V gene is TRBV2, the J gene TRBJ2-1; D is possibly TRBD1 or TRBD2 (5 bases each). CDR3 size: 15 residues. The V end lost 7 bases, the J end lost 2 bases, and 15 bases lay between the germline ends. Germline CDR1 reads SNHLY; CDR2 reads FYNNEI. The CDR3 nucleotides read TGTGCCAGCAATCTCAATGGGGGTCCCTACAATGAGCAGTTCTTC. Protein: CASNLNGGPYNEQFF.

The chain couples TRBV5-6 to TRBJ2-1; the D gene is possibly TRBD2 (5 bases). CDR1 is SGHDT and CDR2 is YYEEEE in the germline V gene. Trimming stripped 3 bases from V and 2 bases from J, with 12 bases between. The CDR3 is made up of 15 amino acids. The CDR3 loop is CASSWRAPPYNEQFF. CDR3 sequence (DNA): TGTGCCAGCAGCTGGCGGGCCCCCCCCTACAATGAGCAGTTCTTC.

This clone was picked up a small number of times. The V call is TRBV28, the J call TRBJ2-5; maybe TRBD2 (5 bases). The last part of the DNA fits TRBJ2-7 better; the J call may be wrong. The CDR3 is made up of 14 amino acids. Germline V gene data show CDR1 as MDHEN and CDR2 as SYDVKM. CDR3 residues: CASSPRGRGYEQYF. Written as DNA, the CDR3 is TGTGCCAGCAGCCCCCGGGGAAGAGGCTACGAGCAGTACTTC.

About this clone: This same CDR3 is encoded by further DNA sequences in the sample. The chain recombines TRBV7-8 with TRBJ1-5, with 9 nucleotides matching TRBD1. The CDR3 totals 15 residues. CDR1 and CDR2 from the germline V gene are SGHVS and FQNEAQ. V shed 1 base, J shed 3 bases, and the junction held 1 base outside the gene matches. CDR3 sequence reads: CASSLDRGLNQPQHF. The CDR3 coding sequence is TGTGCCAGCAGCTTAGACAGGGGGCTCAATCAGCCCCAGCATTTT.